The following is a T cell receptor beta chain sequence with its context. These data come from a study of blood T cell repertoires in COVID-19. Whole-study context: There were acute and convalescent COVID-19 samples, and they came from the United States, Italy and Spain. T cells, B-cell-depleted T cells, or PBMCs supplied cDNA or gDNA.

In the study's own analysis: Counts of nucleated cells, estimated from reference gene primer amplification, were obtained. Using immunoSEQ multiplex PCR, the repertoire was profiled, and TCRdb retains in-frame clones only, with some absent. Clone size and the V and J calls come from that table; the DNA yielded D and trimming. Among roughly 140,000 clones, roughly 84% were seen once, and the ten largest hold roughly 10%. Germline CDR1 and CDR2: LNHDA and SQIVND (reference sequence). V lost 4 bases to trimming and J lost 4 bases; unmatched junction nucleotides: 5. The CDR3 loop spans 14 amino acids. What was sequenced was peripheral blood. V and J are TRBV19 and TRBJ1-1; 8 bases line up with TRBD1. The sequence came from a man aged 55 to 70 with active or convalescent COVID-19. In DNA form, the CDR3 reads TGTGCCAGTAGTACGGACAGGGCGGTCACTGAAGCTTTCTTT. It encodes CASSTDRAVTEAFF.